Listed below are T cell receptor beta chains from one sample, sequenced in a study of response to subunit inactivated influenza vaccine. TCRdb reprocessed the RT-PCR reads with MiXCR, giving one entry per CDR3 protein. The sample has roughly 500,000 distinct CDR3 sequences; roughly 23% are singletons. These same records also appear under a second study, on T cells expressing NK-cell markers.

The source was CD4+ T cells sorted from PBMCs, collected 12 days after vaccination. The receptors derive from a man aged 50-60 years who received an inactivated influenza vaccine. Both conserved end residues are part of each CDR3. A D gene is named only where the DNA matches it firmly. Some rows mark clone size as missing; the rest say once, few, many or name a class of expanded clone.

TRBV6-2/TRBV6-3	TRBJ2-7	.	TRBD1	TGTGCCAGCAGCCGGGACAGGATGAGCATCTACGAGCAGTACTTC	CASSRDRMSIYEQYF
TRBV5-6	TRBJ1-2	many	.	TGTGCCAGCAGCTCCCAGGGACGCTCCGTGAATGGCTACACCTTC	CASSSQGRSVNGYTF
TRBV18	TRBJ2-1	.	.	TGTGCCAGCTCACCCGCGGGATTTTCCTACAATGAGCAGTTCTTC	CASSPAGFSYNEQFF
TRBV7-2	TRBJ1-1	.	.	TGTGCCAGCAGCCAAGGGAGCTCCGGGACTGAAGCTTTCTTT	CASSQGSSGTEAFF
TRBV9	TRBJ2-7	.	.	TGTGCCAGCAGCCCAGGGACGGTCGTCCCCTACGAGCAGTACTTC	CASSPGTVVPYEQYF
TRBV2	TRBJ2-5	.	.	TGTGCCAGCCGAATGGGGGGCTTCGAGACCCAGTACTTC	CASRMGGFETQYF
TRBV11-2	TRBJ2-7	.	.	TGTGCCAGCAGCTTATCCTCCGGGAAGTCCCCTGGGGAGCAGTACTTC	CASSLSSGKSPGEQYF
TRBV4-1	TRBJ1-4	few	TRBD1	TGCGCCAGCAGCCAACAAGTGACAGGGGACGAAAAACTGTTTTTT	CASSQQVTGDEKLFF
TRBV2	TRBJ2-7	.	TRBD1	TGTGCCAGCAGTTATGGACAGGGGATCTCCTACGAGCAGTACTTC	CASSYGQGISYEQYF
TRBV6-5	TRBJ2-2	few	TRBD2	TGTGCCAGCAGTTACTCCAGCGGGATGAACACCGGGGAGCTGTTTTTT	CASSYSSGMNTGELFF
TRBV4-1	TRBJ2-5	.	TRBD1	TGCGCCAGCAGCCTTGGTACTACAGGGGGCGCGGTAAGGCAAGAGACCCAGTACTTC	CASSLGTTGGAVRQETQYF
TRBV5-1	TRBJ2-7	.	TRBD2	TGCGCCAGCAGCTTGGCAGCGGGGGACTACGAGCAGTACTTC	CASSLAAGDYEQYF
TRBV28	TRBJ2-1	.	TRBD2	TGTGCCAGCAGTTTGTCGCCTAGCGGGAATGAGCAGTTCTTC	CASSLSPSGNEQFF
TRBV20-1	TRBJ2-7	few	.	TGCAGTGCTAGAGATTACGGGCCCTACGAGCAGTACTTC	CSARDYGPYEQYF
TRBV11-2	TRBJ2-3	.	TRBD2	TGTGCCAGCAGCTTAGATCCGGCGGGGGGGCAAGCCACAGATACGCAGTATTTT	CASSLDPAGGQATDTQYF
TRBV7-2	TRBJ2-5	.	TRBD2	TGTGCCAGCAGCCCAAAGAGTCGCGGGAGTGTATACTTC	CASSPKSRGSVYF
TRBV7-2	TRBJ2-2	.	.	TGTGCCAGCAGCAGATGGGCAGGGGCGAACACCGGGGAGCTGTTTTTT	CASSRWAGANTGELFF